This T cell receptor beta chain comes out of a study of radiation and T cells in renal cell carcinoma. Time point indicated: blood 4 weeks post-SBRT, at nephrectomy. Documented treatment: 15 Gy SBRT to primary tumor, nephrectomy 4 weeks later. From germline, CDR1 is KGHSH and CDR2 LQKENI. CDR3 length: 15 residues. V lost 2 bases, J lost 4 bases, and 14 bases lay in between. Repertoires were generated with immunoSEQ multiplex PCR, while TCRdb's copy carries only in-frame clones and drops some. The profile covers tens of thousands of clones, with 85% appearing a single time and under 10% taken by the ten largest.

The clonotype comes from a man between 50 and 59 years old with renal cell carcinoma. V and J are TRBV18 and TRBJ1-1; a possible D gene is TRBD1 (5 bases). The sequenced sample was blood, obtained from a patient whose treatment included radiotherapy and nephrectomy. The CDR3 reads CASSPGVGEGTEAFF. CDR3 nucleotide sequence: TGTGCCAGCTCACCAGGAGTAGGGGAGGGCACTGAAGCTTTCTTT.